One sample yielded the 10 T cell receptor beta chains listed below, sequenced in a study of OX40 agonist ivuxolimab in advanced cancers. Repertoires were generated with immunoSEQ multiplex PCR, while TCRdb's copy carries only in-frame clones and drops some. This table holds some 70,000 clones, approximately 90% found once. The sequenced sample was CD4+ or CD8+ T cells sorted from blood, obtained in a trial of the OX40 agonist ivuxolimab. The receptors were sampled from an adult with an advanced solid tumor such as melanoma, head and neck, liver or kidney cancer.

The rearrangement uses TRBV7-2 and TRBJ2-1; 9 nucleotides line up with TRBD2. Germline CDR1 is SGHTA and CDR2 is FQGNSA. The CDR3 sequence is 17 residues long. V shed 5 bases, J shed 3 bases, and the junction held 11 bases outside the gene matches. The CDR3 region is CASSLYLAGAFYNEQFF. In nucleotides, the CDR3 is TGTGCCAGCAGCCTATACTTAGCGGGGGCCTTCTACAATGAGCAGTTCTTC. Full variable domain (remainder filled in from reference TRBV7-2 and TRBJ2-1): GAGVSQSPSNKVTEKGKDVELRCDPISGHTALYWYRQSLGQGLEFLIYFQGNSAPDKSGLPSDRFSAERTGGSVSTLTIQRTQQEDSAVYLCASSLYLAGAFYNEQFFGPGTRLTVL.

V and J are TRBV6-6 and TRBJ1-3; 7 bases align to TRBD1. The trim removed 2 bases at V and 4 bases at J, leaving 5 bases unmatched. CDR3 size: 15 residues. The germline CDR1 and CDR2 sequences are MNHNY and SVGAGI (reference sequence). DNA of the CDR3: TGTGCCAGCAGTTACCCGACAGGGCGAGGAAACACCATATATTTT. Translation gives CASSYPTGRGNTIYF.

A remark on this clone: The germline gene is not matched at one end of the junction; a read error may be the cause. The chain joins TRBV30 to TRBJ2-1; 7 nucleotides match TRBD2. The germline gives CDR1 GTSNPN, CDR2 SVGIG (reference sequence). This CDR3 is built from 14 residues. CDR3 coding DNA: TGTGCCCGGAGGGAATTGCCGGGACTAATAGGGCAGTTCTTC. Translation gives CARRELPGLIGQFF.

This chain links TRBV19 with TRBJ2-1, with 11 positions matching TRBD2. This CDR3 spans 17 amino acids. V shed 5 bases, J shed 7 bases, and the junction held 13 bases outside the gene matches. CDR1 is LNHDA and CDR2 is SQIVND in the germline V gene (reference sequence). CDR3 coding DNA: TGTGCCAGTAGTCCGCTTCCTTTAGCGGGAGGGCCGAATGAGCAGTTCTTC. Translated: CASSPLPLAGGPNEQFF.

The chain is built from TRBV6-1 and TRBJ2-7; 9 bases agree with TRBD2. Unmatched junction bases numbered 6, after V lost 6 bases and J lost 0 bases. Germline V lookup: CDR1 MNHNS, CDR2 SASEGT. This CDR3 is built from 15 residues. The CDR3 DNA reads TGTGCCAGCAGGATAGCGGGGGCCCACTCCTACGAGCAGTACTTC. Amino acid sequence: CASRIAGAHSYEQYF.

This rearrangement joins TRBV30 to TRBJ1-5; D gene uncertain. Germline lookup yields CDR1 GTSNPN and CDR2 SVGIG (reference sequence). The CDR3 covers 13 residues. V lost 2 bases, J lost 2 bases, and 7 bases lay in between. DNA of the CDR3: TGTGCCTGGAGTAAGGAAGGCAATCAGCCCCAGCATTTT. This encodes CAWSKEGNQPQHF.

V and J are TRBV5-5 and TRBJ2-7; D unresolved. The CDR3 totals 13 residues. Germline V gives CDR1 SGHKS, CDR2 YYEKEE (reference sequence). V was clipped by 1 base and J by 0 bases, with 5 bases between them. In DNA form, the CDR3 reads TGTGCCAGCAGCTTGTATAGCTCCTACGAGCAGTACTTC. As protein: CASSLYSSYEQYF.

The chain joins TRBV7-9 to TRBJ2-3; unclear D gene. The germline gives CDR1 SEHNR, CDR2 FQNEAQ (reference sequence). The CDR3 consists of 11 residues. V lost 2 bases and J 6 bases, leaving 3 bases between the germline ends. The CDR3 spells CASSLLDTQYF. The CDR3 DNA reads TGTGCCAGCAGCTTACTGGATACGCAGTATTTT.

The rearrangement joins TRBV12-5 to TRBJ2-7, with D possibly matching TRBD2 (5 bases). CDR1 is LGHNT and CDR2 is FRNRAP in the germline V gene. V dropped 4 bases and J dropped 4 bases, with 20 bases sitting between them. The CDR3 contains 16 residues. The CDR3 loop reads CASGSPEGPRYYEQYF. The CDR3 DNA is TGTGCTAGTGGTTCACCTGAGGGTCCCAGATATTACGAGCAGTACTTC. The entire variable domain, with the rest obtained from reference TRBV12-5 and TRBJ2-7, is as follows: DARVTQTPRHKVTEMGQEVTMRCQPILGHNTVFWYRQTMMQGLELLAYFRNRAPLDDSGMPKDRFSAEMPDATLATLKIQPSEPRDSAVYFCASGSPEGPRYYEQYFGPGTRLTVT.

The chain joins TRBV5-4 to TRBJ2-1; no clear D gene. Looked up from germline, CDR1 is SGHNT and CDR2 is YYREEE (reference sequence). V was pared by 4 bases and J by 5 bases, with 16 bases between. The CDR3 is 15 amino acids. CDR3: CASSLGPEWDNEQFF. In nucleotides, the CDR3 is TGTGCCAGCAGCCTCGGCCCCGAGTGGGACAATGAGCAGTTCTTC.